Listed below are T cell receptor beta chains from one sample, sequenced in a study of blood T cell repertoires in COVID-19. Profiled with immunoSEQ multiplex PCR; TCRdb holds only in-frame clones, not every one. The sample contains over 110,000 clones, 75% to 90% of which appear only once. The sequenced material came from PBMCs or T cells enriched from blood (not recorded which). The receptors derive from a man aged 45 to 65 in a cohort exposed to, infected with or recovered from COVID-19 (not recorded which). The CDR3 runs from the conserved cysteine through the conserved F or W. The order of the fields is CDR3 DNA, CDR3 protein, D gene, J gene, clone size, V gene. D genes are given only for firm matches. Rows give clone size only sometimes, using once, few, many, or a class for an expanded clone.

TGTGCCAGCTCACCAACTACAGGGGTCAATTCACCCCTCCACTTT,CASSPTTGVNSPLHF,TRBD1,TRBJ1-6,NA,TRBV18
TGTGCCAGCAGCGGGCCAAACGGGACTTTTACAGGTGGTGAGCAGTTCTTC,CASSGPNGTFTGGEQFF,NA,TRBJ2-1,NA,TRBV9
TGTGCCAGCAGTCTAGGGGGAGTGAGTCTCATGAACACTGAAGCTTTCTTT,CASSLGGVSLMNTEAFF,NA,TRBJ1-1,NA,TRBV28
TGTGCCAGTAGTGTACAGGGTTACGAAGAGACCCAGTACTTC,CASSVQGYEETQYF,NA,TRBJ2-5,once,TRBV19
TGTGCCAGCGGACAGAGGAACACCGGGGAGCTGTTTTTT,CASGQRNTGELFF,NA,TRBJ2-2,few,TRBV7-2
TGTGCCAGCGGCCTACTAGCAAATGAGCAGTTCTTC,CASGLLANEQFF,NA,TRBJ2-1,few,TRBV12-3/TRBV12-4
TGTGCCATCAGTGAGTCGACATCGAACACTGAAGCTTTCTTT,CAISESTSNTEAFF,NA,TRBJ1-1,NA,TRBV10-3
TGTGCCAGCAGTGAAGCAAGAACAGGGGGAACGGAGACCCAGTACTTC,CASSEARTGGTETQYF,TRBD1,TRBJ2-5,NA,TRBV2
TGTGCCAGCAGCGTATCGCGGGGGGCACGGATTCAAGAGACCCAGTACTTC,CASSVSRGARIQETQYF,TRBD2,TRBJ2-5,NA,TRBV7-8
TGTGCCAGCAGTTCCCGGACAGCGGCAGGCGACGATGAGCAGTTCTTC,CASSSRTAAGDDEQFF,NA,TRBJ2-1,NA,TRBV28
TGCGCCAGCAGCTTGGGGACAGGGCGAAATGAGCAGTTCTTC,CASSLGTGRNEQFF,TRBD1,TRBJ2-1,NA,TRBV5-1
TGTGCCAGCAGTGAAGGAGCCCCTAGCGGGCTGAACAATGAGCAGTTCTTC,CASSEGAPSGLNNEQFF,TRBD2,TRBJ2-1,NA,TRBV2
TGTGCTTCGGGACAGGGGCAAGAGACCCAGTACTTC,CASGQGQETQYF,TRBD1,TRBJ2-5,NA,TRBV12-5
TGTGCCAGCAGCCCGGGGTGGAGGGGCGATGAAAAACTGTTTTTT,CASSPGWRGDEKLFF,NA,TRBJ1-4,NA,TRBV7-9
TGTGCCAGCAGTTACAACGGACAGGGACAAATGAACACTGAAGCTTTCTTT,CASSYNGQGQMNTEAFF,TRBD1,TRBJ1-1,NA,TRBV6-2/TRBV6-3
TGTGCCAGCACCTTCTCACCCGGGACAGGGGGCGCTGAGCAGTACTTC,CASTFSPGTGGAEQYF,TRBD1,TRBJ2-7,few,TRBV28
TGCGCCAGCAGCTTGGATCCTAGCGGGGGGGTAAGCTACGAGCAGTACTTC,CASSLDPSGGVSYEQYF,TRBD2,TRBJ2-7,once,TRBV5-1
TGTGCCAGTAGGGAGTCTTTTCGGGGAAATAGCAATCAGCCCCAGCATTTT,CASRESFRGNSNQPQHF,NA,TRBJ1-5,few,TRBV19
TGTGCCAGCAGCTTGACAGGACAGACAACTAATGAAAAACTGTTTTTT,CASSLTGQTTNEKLFF,NA,TRBJ1-4,NA,TRBV7-2
TGTGCCAGCAGTTCGACCGGGACAGGGGGTGAGCAGTACTTC,CASSSTGTGGEQYF,TRBD1,TRBJ2-7,NA,TRBV28
TGTGCCAGCAGCTTGGATCAGGGGGACCAAGAGACCCAGTACTTC,CASSLDQGDQETQYF,TRBD1,TRBJ2-5,once,TRBV5-6
TGTGCCAGCAGGACAGGGAGGGAAAAACTGTTTTTT,CASRTGREKLFF,TRBD1,TRBJ1-4,NA,TRBV2
TGTGCCAGCAGGGACCGGGACAGCGCTACCGGGGAGCTGTTTTTT,CASRDRDSATGELFF,TRBD1,TRBJ2-2,few,TRBV3-1/TRBV3-2